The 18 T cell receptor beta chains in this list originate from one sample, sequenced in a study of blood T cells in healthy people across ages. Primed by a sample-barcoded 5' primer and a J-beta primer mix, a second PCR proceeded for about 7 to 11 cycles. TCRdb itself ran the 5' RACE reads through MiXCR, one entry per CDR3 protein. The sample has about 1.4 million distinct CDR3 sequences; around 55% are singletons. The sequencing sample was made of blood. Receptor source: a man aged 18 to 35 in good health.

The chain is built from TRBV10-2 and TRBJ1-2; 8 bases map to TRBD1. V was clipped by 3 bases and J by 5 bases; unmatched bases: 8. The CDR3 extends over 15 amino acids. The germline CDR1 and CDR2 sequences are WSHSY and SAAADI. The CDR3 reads CASSENPDRAYGYTF. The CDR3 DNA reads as TGCGCCAGCAGTGAAAACCCGGACAGGGCTTATGGCTACACCTTC.

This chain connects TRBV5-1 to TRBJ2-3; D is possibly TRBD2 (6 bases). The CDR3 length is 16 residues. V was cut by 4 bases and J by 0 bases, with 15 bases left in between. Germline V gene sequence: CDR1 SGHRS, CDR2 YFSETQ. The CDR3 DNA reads TGCGCCAGCAGCCCAAATACCGGGACTAGCACAGATACGCAGTATTTT. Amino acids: CASSPNTGTSTDTQYF.

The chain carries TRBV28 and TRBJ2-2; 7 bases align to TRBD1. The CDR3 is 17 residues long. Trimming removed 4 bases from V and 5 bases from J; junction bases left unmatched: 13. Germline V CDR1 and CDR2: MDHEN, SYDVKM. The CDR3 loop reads CASSSGTEAPWTGELFF. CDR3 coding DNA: TGTGCCAGCAGTTCCGGGACAGAAGCCCCGTGGACCGGGGAGCTGTTTTTT.

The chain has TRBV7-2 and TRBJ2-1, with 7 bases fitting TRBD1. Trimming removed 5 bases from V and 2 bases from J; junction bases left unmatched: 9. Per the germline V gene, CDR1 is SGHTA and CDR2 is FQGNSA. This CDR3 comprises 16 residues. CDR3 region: CASSRDRALTYNEQFF. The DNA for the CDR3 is TGTGCCAGCAGCAGAGACAGGGCCTTAACCTACAATGAGCAGTTCTTC.

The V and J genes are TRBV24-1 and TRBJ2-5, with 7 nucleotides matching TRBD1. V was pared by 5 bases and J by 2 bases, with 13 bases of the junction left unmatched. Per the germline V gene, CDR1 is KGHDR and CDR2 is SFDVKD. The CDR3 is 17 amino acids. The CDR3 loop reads CATSAPRTGPWQETQYF. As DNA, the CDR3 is TGTGCCACCAGTGCCCCTCGGACAGGTCCGTGGCAAGAGACCCAGTACTTC.

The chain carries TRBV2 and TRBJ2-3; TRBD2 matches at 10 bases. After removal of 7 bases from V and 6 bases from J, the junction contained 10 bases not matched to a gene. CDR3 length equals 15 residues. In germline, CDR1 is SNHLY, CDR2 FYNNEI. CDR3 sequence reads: CASKYLAGAPDTQYF. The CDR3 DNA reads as TGTGCCAGCAAGTATCTAGCGGGAGCCCCCGATACGCAGTATTTT. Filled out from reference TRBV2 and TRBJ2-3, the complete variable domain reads EPEVTQTPSHQVTQMGQEVILRCVPISNHLYFYWYRQILGQKVEFLVSFYNNEISEKSEIFDDQFSVERPDGSNFTLKIRSTKLEDSAMYFCASKYLAGAPDTQYFGPGTRLTVL.

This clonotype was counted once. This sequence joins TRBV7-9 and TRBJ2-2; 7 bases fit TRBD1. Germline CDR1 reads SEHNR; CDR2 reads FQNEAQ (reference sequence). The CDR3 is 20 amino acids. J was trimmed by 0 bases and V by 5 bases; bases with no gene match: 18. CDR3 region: CASSRQVATGPTANTGELFF. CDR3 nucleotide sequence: TGTGCCAGCAGCCGTCAAGTCGCGACAGGGCCCACGGCGAACACCGGGGAGCTGTTTTTT.

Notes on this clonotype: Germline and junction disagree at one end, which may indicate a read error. The CDR3 region has the DNA TGCAGTGCTACTAGGGACAGCGGTGATGAGCAGTTCTTT. Translation: CSATRDSGDEQFF. V and J are TRBV20-1 and TRBJ2-1; 7 bases are shared with TRBD1. The CDR3 covers 13 residues. Germline loops: CDR1 DFQATT, CDR2 SNEGSKA (reference sequence).

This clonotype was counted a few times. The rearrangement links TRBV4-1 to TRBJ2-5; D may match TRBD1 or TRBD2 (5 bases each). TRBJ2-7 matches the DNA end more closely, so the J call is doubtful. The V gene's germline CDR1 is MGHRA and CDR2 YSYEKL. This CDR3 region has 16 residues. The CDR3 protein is CASSYRPDPGSYEQYF. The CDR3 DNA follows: TGCGCCAGCAGCTATAGACCGGACCCAGGGAGTTACGAGCAGTACTTC.

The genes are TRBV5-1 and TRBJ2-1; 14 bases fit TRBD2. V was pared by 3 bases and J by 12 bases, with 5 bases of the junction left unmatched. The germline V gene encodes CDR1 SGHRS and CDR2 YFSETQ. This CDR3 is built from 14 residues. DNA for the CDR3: TGCGCCAGCAGCTACGGACTAGCGGGAGGAGGGCAGTTCTTC. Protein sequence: CASSYGLAGGGQFF. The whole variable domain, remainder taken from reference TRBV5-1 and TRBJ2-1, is KAGVTQTPRYLIKTRGQQVTLSCSPISGHRSVSWYQQTPGQGLQFLFEYFSETQRNKGNFPGRFSGRQFSNSRSEMNVSTLELGDSALYLCASSYGLAGGGQFFGPGTRLTVL.

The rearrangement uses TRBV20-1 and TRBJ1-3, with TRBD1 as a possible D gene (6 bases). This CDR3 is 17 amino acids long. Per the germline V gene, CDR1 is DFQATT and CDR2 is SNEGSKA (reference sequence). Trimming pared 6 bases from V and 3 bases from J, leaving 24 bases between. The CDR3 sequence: CSASEGDTRGVGNTIYF. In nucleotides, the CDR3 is TGCAGTGCCTCTGAGGGGGACACCAGGGGTGTTGGAAACACCATATATTTT.

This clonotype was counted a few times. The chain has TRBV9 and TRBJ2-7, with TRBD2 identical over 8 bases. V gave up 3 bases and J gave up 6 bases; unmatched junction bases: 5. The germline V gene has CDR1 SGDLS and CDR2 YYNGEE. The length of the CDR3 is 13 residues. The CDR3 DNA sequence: TGTGCCAGCAGCGCCCGCCTAGCGGGCGAGCAGTACTTC. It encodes CASSARLAGEQYF.

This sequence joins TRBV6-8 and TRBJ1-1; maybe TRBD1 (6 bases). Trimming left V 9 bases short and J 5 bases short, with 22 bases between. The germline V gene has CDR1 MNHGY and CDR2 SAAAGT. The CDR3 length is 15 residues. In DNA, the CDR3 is TGTGCCAGACACTTTGGTGACAGGAGATGGACTGAAGCTTTCTTT. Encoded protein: CARHFGDRRWTEAFF.

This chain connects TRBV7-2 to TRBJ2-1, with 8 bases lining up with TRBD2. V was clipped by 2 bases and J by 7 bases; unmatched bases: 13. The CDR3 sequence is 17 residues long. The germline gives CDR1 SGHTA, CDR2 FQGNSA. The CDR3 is CASSLIQASGPNNEQFF. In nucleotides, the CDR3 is TGTGCCAGCAGCTTAATTCAGGCTAGCGGGCCGAATAATGAGCAGTTCTTC.

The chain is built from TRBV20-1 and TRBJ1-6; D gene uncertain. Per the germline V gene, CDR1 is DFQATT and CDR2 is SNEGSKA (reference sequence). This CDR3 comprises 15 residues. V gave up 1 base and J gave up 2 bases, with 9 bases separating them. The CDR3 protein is CSARAIGTYNSPLHF. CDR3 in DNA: TGCAGTGCTAGAGCCATAGGGACCTATAATTCACCCCTCCACTTT.

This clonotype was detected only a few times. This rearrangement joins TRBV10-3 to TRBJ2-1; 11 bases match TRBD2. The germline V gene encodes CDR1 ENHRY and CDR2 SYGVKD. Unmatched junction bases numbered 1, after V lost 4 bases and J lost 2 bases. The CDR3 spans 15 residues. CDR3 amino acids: CAISGSGGAYNEQFF. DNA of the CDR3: TGTGCCATCAGTGGTAGCGGGGGGGCCTACAATGAGCAGTTCTTC.

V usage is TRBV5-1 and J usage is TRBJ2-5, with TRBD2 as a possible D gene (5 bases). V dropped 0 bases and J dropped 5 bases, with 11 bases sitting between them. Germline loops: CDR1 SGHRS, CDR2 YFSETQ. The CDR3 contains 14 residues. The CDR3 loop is CASSLEEGSETQYF. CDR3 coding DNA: TGCGCCAGCAGCTTGGAAGAGGGTTCGGAGACCCAGTACTTC.

The CDR3 DNA reads TGCGCCAGCAGCGATGGCGGGGGGAACTATGGCTACACCTTC. Translation gives CASSDGGGNYGYTF. The chain joins TRBV4-1 to TRBJ1-2; D perhaps matches TRBD1 (5 bases). CDR3 length: 14 amino acids. With 5 bases removed from V and 2 bases from J, the gap between germline ends came to 12 bases. Per germline, CDR1 MGHRA and CDR2 YSYEKL.